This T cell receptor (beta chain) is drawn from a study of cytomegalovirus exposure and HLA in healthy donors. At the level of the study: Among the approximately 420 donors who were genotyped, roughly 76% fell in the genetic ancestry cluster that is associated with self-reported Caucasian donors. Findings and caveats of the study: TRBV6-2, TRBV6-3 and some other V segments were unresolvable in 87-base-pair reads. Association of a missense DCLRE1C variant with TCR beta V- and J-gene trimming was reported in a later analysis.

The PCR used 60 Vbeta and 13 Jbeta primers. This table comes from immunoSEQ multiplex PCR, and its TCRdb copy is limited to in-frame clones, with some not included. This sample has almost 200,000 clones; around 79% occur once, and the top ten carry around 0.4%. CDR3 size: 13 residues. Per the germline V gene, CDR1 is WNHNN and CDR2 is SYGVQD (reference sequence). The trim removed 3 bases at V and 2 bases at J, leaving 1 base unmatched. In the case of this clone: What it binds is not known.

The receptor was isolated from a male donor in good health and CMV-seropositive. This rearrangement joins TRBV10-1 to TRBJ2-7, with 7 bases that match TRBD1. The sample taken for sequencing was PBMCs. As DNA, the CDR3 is TGCGCCAGCAGTGAACAGGGGACCTACGAGCAGTACTTC. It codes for CASSEQGTYEQYF.